This T cell receptor (beta chain) was sequenced for a study of T cells after yellow fever vaccination. Germline CDR1 LNHDA, CDR2 SQIVND (reference sequence). This CDR3 is built from 11 residues. V dropped 10 bases and J dropped 4 bases, with 9 bases sitting between them. TCRdb redid the calling of the 5' RACE reads with MiXCR, one entry per CDR3 protein. The repertoire holds about 510,000 distinct CDR3 sequences, 21% seen once, with roughly 16% in the top ten. The sequences come from PBMCs, collected roughly 23 days after the first yellow fever vaccination. J is TRBJ2-3 and V is TRBV19; D is unresolved. The TCR was taken from a man younger than 30 who received the YFV17D yellow fever vaccine. The CDR3 nucleotides read TGTGCCACCTGGGTTTCAGATACGCAGTATTTT. Translated: CATWVSDTQYF.